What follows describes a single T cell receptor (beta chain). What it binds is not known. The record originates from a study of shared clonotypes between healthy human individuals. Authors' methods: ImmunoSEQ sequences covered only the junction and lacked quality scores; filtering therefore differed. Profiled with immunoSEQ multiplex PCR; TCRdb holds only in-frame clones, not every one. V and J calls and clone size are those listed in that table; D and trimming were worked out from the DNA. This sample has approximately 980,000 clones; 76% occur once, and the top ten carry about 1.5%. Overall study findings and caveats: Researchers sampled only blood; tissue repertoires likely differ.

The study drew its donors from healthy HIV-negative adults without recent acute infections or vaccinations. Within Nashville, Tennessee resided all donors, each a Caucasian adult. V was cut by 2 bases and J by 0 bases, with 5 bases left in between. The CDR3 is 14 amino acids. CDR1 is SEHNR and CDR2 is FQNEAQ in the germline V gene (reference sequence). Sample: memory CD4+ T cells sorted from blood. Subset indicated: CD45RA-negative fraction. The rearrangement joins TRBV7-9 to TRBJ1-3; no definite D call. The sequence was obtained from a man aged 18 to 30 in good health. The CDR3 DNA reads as TGTGCCAGCAGCTTAATCGTCTCTGGAAACACCATATATTTT. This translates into CASSLIVSGNTIYF. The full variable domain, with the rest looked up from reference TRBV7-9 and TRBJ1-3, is DTGVSQNPRHKITKRGQNVTFRCDPISEHNRLYWYRQTLGQGPEFLTYFQNEAQLEKSRLLSDRFSAERPKGSFSTLEIQRTEQGDSAMYLCASSLIVSGNTIYFGEGSWLTVV.